The 26 T cell receptor beta chains below come from one sample, sequenced in a study of blood T cells in healthy people across ages. Primers used in a second PCR of roughly 6 to 11 cycles were a sample-barcoded 5' primer and a J-beta primer mix. TCRdb itself ran the 5' RACE reads through MiXCR, one entry per CDR3 protein. The table shows roughly 1.4 million distinct CDR3 sequences, with around 59% occurring only once. Sequencing was carried out using blood. The receptors were gathered from a man aged 18 to 29 in good health.

The rearrangement joins TRBV7-9 to TRBJ2-5; D ambiguous. This CDR3 region has 13 residues. V was clipped by 1 base and J by 3 bases, with 6 bases between them. Germline CDR1 SEHNR, CDR2 FQNEAQ (reference sequence). CDR3 in amino acids: CASSLVDEETQYF. The CDR3 coding sequence is TGTGCCAGCAGCTTAGTCGACGAAGAGACCCAGTACTTC.

V gene TRBV7-6 combines with J gene TRBJ2-2, with a possible D match to TRBD2 (6 bases). V was clipped by 2 bases and J by 3 bases, with 10 bases between them. The CDR3 runs to 15 residues. The V gene's germline CDR1 is SGHVS and CDR2 FNYEAQ. The CDR3 region has the DNA TGTGCCAGCAGCTTACGACTAGTTGACACCGGGGAGCTGTTTTTT. This sequence encodes CASSLRLVDTGELFF.

The rearrangement links TRBV10-3 to TRBJ2-2; D not resolved. The germline V gene has CDR1 ENHRY and CDR2 SYGVKD. This CDR3 has 14 amino acids. Trimming pared 7 bases from V and 0 bases from J, leaving 9 bases between. CDR3 in amino acids: CAINPGANTGELFF. CDR3 sequence (DNA): TGTGCCATCAATCCGGGCGCGAACACCGGGGAGCTGTTTTTT.

This clonotype came up once. This CDR3 is missing its conserved last phenylalanine or tryptophan, likely due to a read error. The CDR3 loop reads CASSSSMVGRYNEQFL. The CDR3 DNA reads TGTGCCAGCAGCTCTAGTATGGTAGGAAGGTACAATGAGCAGTTCTTA. This sequence joins TRBV7-2 and TRBJ2-1; D gene ambiguous. The germline V gene has CDR1 SGHTA and CDR2 FQGNSA. The CDR3 is 16 residues long. The ends were cut back, 4 bases at V and 4 bases at J, with 17 bases in the middle.

CDR3 in DNA: TGTGCCACCAGCAGACCACAGTCCACAGATACGCAGTATTTT. As protein: CATSRPQSTDTQYF. The genes are TRBV15 and TRBJ2-3; no clear D. V was cut by 2 bases and J by 2 bases, with 8 bases left in between. The CDR3 loop spans 14 amino acids. Germline lookup yields CDR1 LNHNV and CDR2 YYDKDF (reference sequence).

V usage is TRBV7-9 and J usage is TRBJ2-1, with 11 positions matching TRBD1. CDR1 is SEHNR, CDR2 FQNEAQ, per germline (reference sequence). The CDR3 is made up of 16 amino acids. Unmatched junction bases numbered 5, after V lost 5 bases and J lost 2 bases. For the CDR3, the DNA is TGTGCCAGCAGCGCCTGGACAGGGGGCCCCTACAATGAGCAGTTCTTC. Translated: CASSAWTGGPYNEQFF.

The chain joins TRBV3-1 to TRBJ2-1, with no clear D. The CDR3 totals 16 residues. The germline V and J ends were trimmed by 4 bases and 5 bases, with 18 bases remaining between them. Germline V CDR1 and CDR2: LGHDT, YNNKEL (reference sequence). CDR3 loop: CASSPRPRTANNEQFF. In DNA form, the CDR3 reads TGTGCCAGCAGCCCCCGCCCGAGGACGGCTAACAATGAGCAGTTCTTC.

The V and J genes are TRBV11-3 and TRBJ1-2; D gene unclear. V was clipped by 4 bases and J by 4 bases, with 10 bases between them. There are 13 residues in the CDR3. The germline V gene encodes CDR1 SGHNT and CDR2 YENEEA. CDR3 nucleotides: TGTGCCAGCAGCTCAAACGCCGGCTATGGCTACACCTTC. It is translated as CASSSNAGYGYTF.

Worth noting for this clonotype: An end of the junction differs from the germline gene, which may be a read error. This chain links TRBV10-1 with TRBJ2-1; 8 bases map to TRBD2. CDR1 and CDR2 from the germline V gene are WNHNN and SYGVQD (reference sequence). The CDR3 has 13 residues. For the CDR3, the DNA is TGCGCCAGCAGTGCGAGCGGGAGCAATGGGCAGTTCTTC. Translated: CASSASGSNGQFF.

The rearrangement joins TRBV20-1 to TRBJ1-1; D unclear. This CDR3 comprises 14 residues. V was trimmed by 4 bases and J by 1 base, leaving 13 bases between them. CDR1 is DFQATT and CDR2 is SNEGSKA in the germline V gene (reference sequence). The CDR3 here is CSATGPRENTEAFF. CDR3 sequence (DNA): TGCAGTGCTACAGGACCTCGCGAGAACACTGAAGCTTTCTTT.

This chain joins TRBV4-2 and TRBJ1-1; no firm D call. V was cut by 0 bases and J by 1 base, with 9 bases left in between. Looked up from germline, CDR1 is LGHNA and CDR2 is YNFKEQ. This CDR3 comprises 15 residues. CDR3 bases: TGTGCCAGCAGCCAAGATTTGGGCAGGAACACTGAAGCTTTCTTT. This gives the protein CASSQDLGRNTEAFF.

V and J are TRBV29-1 and TRBJ2-3; 8 bases fit TRBD1. The CDR3 extends over 15 amino acids. In germline, CDR1 is SQVTM, CDR2 ANQGSEA. V was clipped by 6 bases and J by 2 bases; unmatched bases: 10. For the CDR3, the DNA is TGCAGCGTCATGAGACAGGGGATCCCCACAGATACGCAGTATTTT. The encoded protein is CSVMRQGIPTDTQYF.

This clonotype was observed a few times. The chain employs TRBV10-3 and TRBJ2-7; D is undetermined. Germline assignment: CDR1 ENHRY and CDR2 SYGVKD. V was shortened by 3 bases and J by 3 bases, with 21 bases between the two germline ends. The CDR3 spans 17 residues. The CDR3 DNA reads as TGTGCCATCAGTGAACTGGCGCGAGCGAGGAGTTACTACGAGCAGTACTTC. Translation: CAISELARARSYYEQYF.

The chain joins TRBV4-1 to TRBJ2-6; maybe TRBD1 (6 bases). The CDR3 sequence is 17 residues long. Trimming stripped 0 bases from V and 2 bases from J, with 11 bases between. Germline V gene sequence: CDR1 MGHRA, CDR2 YSYEKL. The CDR3 DNA sequence: TGCGCCAGCAGCCAAGATCCACAGGGTACTGGGGCCAACGTCCTGACTTTC. It translates to CASSQDPQGTGANVLTF.

This chain links TRBV10-3 with TRBJ1-1; no clear D gene. This CDR3 spans 15 amino acids. The ends were cut back, 2 bases at V and 5 bases at J, with 15 bases in the middle. The germline gives CDR1 ENHRY, CDR2 SYGVKD. CDR3 sequence: CAISEASLRTTEAFF. In nucleotides, the CDR3 is TGTGCCATCAGTGAGGCGAGTTTAAGAACAACTGAAGCTTTCTTT.

V gene TRBV28 combines with J gene TRBJ2-3; no definite D call. CDR1 is MDHEN and CDR2 is SYDVKM in the germline V gene. The CDR3 contains 12 residues. The V gene lost 6 bases and the J gene lost 6 bases, with 10 bases spanning the gap. The CDR3 coding sequence is TGTGCCAGCAGGACACGGGTGGATACGCAGTATTTT. Translating gives CASRTRVDTQYF. The variable domain in full, completed from reference TRBV28 and TRBJ2-3, reads DVKVTQSSRYLVKRTGEKVFLECVQDMDHENMFWYRQDPGLGLRLIYFSYDVKMKEKGDIPEGYSVSREKKERFSLILESASTNQTSMYLCASRTRVDTQYFGPGTRLTVL.

J is TRBJ2-3 and V is TRBV2; D unresolved. CDR3 length: 12 residues. V dropped 4 bases and J dropped 4 bases, with 6 bases sitting between them. Germline V gene data show CDR1 as SNHLY and CDR2 as FYNNEI. Here the CDR3 DNA reads TGTGCCAGCAGTGCCGGGTCAGATACGCAGTATTTT. Its protein product is CASSAGSDTQYF.

The gene calls are TRBV11-2 and TRBJ2-5, with 7 positions matching TRBD1. Germline lookup yields CDR1 SGHAT and CDR2 FQNNGV. J gave up 7 bases and V 8 bases, and 13 bases lay outside the gene matches. This CDR3 has 14 residues. The CDR3 is CASFLGEGAGTQYF. The CDR3 coding sequence is TGTGCCAGCTTCTTAGGCGAGGGGGCTGGGACCCAGTACTTC.

The chain recombines TRBV5-1 with TRBJ2-5, with D unclear. Germline-derived CDR1 and CDR2 are SGHRS and YFSETQ. The CDR3 consists of 14 residues. The V and J ends lost 4 bases and 0 bases respectively, with 10 bases between them. CDR3 sequence: CASSAGRNQETQYF. In DNA form, the CDR3 reads TGCGCCAGCAGCGCCGGACGGAACCAAGAGACCCAGTACTTC.

The chain employs TRBV29-1 and TRBJ2-7; D is possibly TRBD1 or TRBD2 (5 bases each). CDR3 length: 12 residues. The V end lost 4 bases, the J end lost 2 bases, and 9 bases lay between the germline ends. CDR1 and CDR2 from the germline V gene are SQVTM and ANQGSEA. CDR3 DNA sequence: TGCAGCGTTGTGAGGGGTCCCTACGAGCAGTACTTC. As protein: CSVVRGPYEQYF.

The chain carries TRBV27 and TRBJ2-1, with D unresolved. The ends were cut back, 4 bases at V and 9 bases at J, with 7 bases in the middle. The CDR3 covers 11 residues. Germline V gene lookup returns CDR1 MNHEY and CDR2 SMNVEV (reference sequence). The CDR3 is CASSWEAEQFF. The CDR3 region has the DNA TGTGCCAGCAGTTGGGAAGCTGAGCAGTTCTTC.

The chain joins TRBV20-1 to TRBJ2-5; 12 bases line up with TRBD2. CDR3 size: 14 residues. Germline-derived CDR1 and CDR2 are DFQATT and SNEGSKA (reference sequence). The junction had 3 bases not matched to a gene; V was cut back by 5 bases and J by 2 bases. The CDR3 spells CSAGGLAGQETQYF. DNA of the CDR3: TGCAGTGCTGGAGGACTAGCGGGACAAGAGACCCAGTACTTC.

V usage is TRBV2 and J usage is TRBJ2-5; no firm D call. The end of the DNA aligns better with TRBJ2-7, so the J call may be wrong. The germline gives CDR1 SNHLY, CDR2 FYNNEI. CDR3 size: 13 residues. DNA for the CDR3: TGTGCCAGCAGTAAGGAGAGAGGAGACGAGCAGTACTTC. Translating it yields CASSKERGDEQYF.

This clonotype was seen a few times. The genes are TRBV11-2 and TRBJ2-3, with 12 bases aligning to TRBD2. This CDR3 spans 20 amino acids. Germline V CDR1 and CDR2: SGHAT, FQNNGV. V lost 0 bases to trimming and J lost 0 bases; unmatched junction nucleotides: 10. The CDR3 region is CASSLEAFQGLAGSTDTQYF. The CDR3 nucleotides are TGTGCCAGCAGCTTAGAAGCCTTCCAAGGACTAGCGGGGAGCACAGATACGCAGTATTTT. Variable domain in full (rest from reference TRBV11-2 and TRBJ2-3): EAGVAQSPRYKIIEKRQSVAFWCNPISGHATLYWYQQILGQGPKLLIQFQNNGVVDDSQLPKDRFSAERLKGVDSTLKIQPAKLEDSAVYLCASSLEAFQGLAGSTDTQYFGPGTRLTVL.

This sequence joins TRBV20-1 and TRBJ2-1; tentative D call: TRBD1 (6 bases). Trimming left V 6 bases short and J 2 bases short, with 17 bases between. CDR3 length: 15 amino acids. The V gene's germline CDR1 is DFQATT and CDR2 SNEGSKA (reference sequence). CDR3 nucleotides: TGCAGTGCCACAGACAGGCAGGGAACCTACAATGAGCAGTTCTTC. This translates into CSATDRQGTYNEQFF.

V usage is TRBV14 and J usage is TRBJ1-6; perhaps TRBD1 as D (5 bases). V shed 3 bases and J shed 14 bases, with 20 bases lying between them. The CDR3 sequence is 15 residues long. Germline V lookup: CDR1 SGHDN, CDR2 FVKESK. The DNA of the CDR3 is TGTGCCAGCAGCCAGGGGCTCGGATGGCAGGGAGCCCTCCACTTT. Its protein product is CASSQGLGWQGALHF. Filled out from reference TRBV14 and TRBJ1-6, the complete variable domain reads EAGVTQFPSHSVIEKGQTVTLRCDPISGHDNLYWYRRVMGKEIKFLLHFVKESKQDESGMPNNRFLAERTGGTYSTLKVQPAELEDSGVYFCASSQGLGWQGALHFGNGTRLTVT.